This is a list of T cell receptor beta chains from one sample in a study of blood T cell repertoires in COVID-19. Libraries were prepared by immunoSEQ multiplex PCR; TCRdb keeps only in-frame clonotypes and omits some of them. The profile shows over 200,000 clones, around 80% of them singletons. Sequencing was done on a sample of peripheral blood. These receptors were obtained from a middle-aged man with active or convalescent COVID-19. The CDR3 runs from the conserved cysteine through the conserved F or W. Fields, in order: J gene, D gene, clone size, V gene, CDR3 protein, CDR3 DNA. D genes are given only for firm matches. Clone sizes are given selectively: once, few, many, or a class where the clone is expanded.

>TRBJ2-3|TRBD2|.|TRBV4-2
CASSQDQREGADTQYF
TGTGCCAGCAGCCAAGATCAGCGGGAGGGTGCAGATACGCAGTATTTT
>TRBJ1-2|.|.|TRBV29-1
CSVAGWGGYGYTF
TGCAGCGTTGCAGGCTGGGGGGGTTATGGCTACACCTTC
>TRBJ2-7|TRBD2|.|TRBV6-2/TRBV6-3
CASSYGLAGASYEQYF
TGTGCCAGCAGTTACGGGCTAGCGGGAGCTTCCTACGAGCAGTACTTC
>TRBJ2-2|.|.|TRBV14
CASSQVAGLNTGELFF
TGTGCCAGCAGCCAAGTCGCGGGGTTGAACACCGGGGAGCTGTTTTTT
>TRBJ1-5|TRBD1|.|TRBV10-3
CAISPWDRGFGLQPQHF
TGTGCCATCAGTCCCTGGGACAGGGGCTTTGGACTGCAGCCCCAGCATTTT
>TRBJ1-2|.|.|TRBV6-5
CASRQGGHGYTF
TGTGCCAGCAGACAGGGCGGACATGGCTACACCTTC
>TRBJ2-1|TRBD1|.|TRBV12-3/TRBV12-4
CASTQGDEQFF
TGTGCCAGCACCCAGGGGGATGAGCAGTTCTTC
>TRBJ1-2|.|.|TRBV2
CATTEDGGRLGGYTF
TGTGCCACCACCGAGGACGGGGGGCGACTTGGGGGCTACACCTTC
>TRBJ2-7|.|.|TRBV6-2/TRBV6-3
CASSYSRTEQYF
TGTGCCAGCAGTTATTCGCGCACCGAGCAGTACTTC
>TRBJ1-5|.|.|TRBV10-3
CAIGGTFNQPQHF
TGTGCCATCGGCGGGACCTTTAATCAGCCCCAGCATTTT
>TRBJ2-1|.|.|TRBV6-2/TRBV6-3
CASSYSGGTGKFF
TGTGCCAGCAGTTACTCTGGCGGAACAGGCAAGTTCTTC
>TRBJ2-2|.|.|TRBV7-8
CASSGPMGRVNTGELFF
TGTGCCAGCAGCGGCCCTATGGGCAGAGTGAACACCGGGGAGCTGTTTTTT
>TRBJ1-4|.|.|TRBV5-1
CASSTAGFQNEKLFF
TGCGCCAGCAGCACCGCAGGGTTCCAAAATGAAAAACTGTTTTTT
>TRBJ2-2|.|.|TRBV6-5
CATRTAANTGELFF
TGTGCCACACGCACAGCAGCGAACACCGGGGAGCTGTTTTTT
>TRBJ1-2|.|.|TRBV11-2
CASSSTRQPYGYTF
TGTGCCAGCAGCTCCACAAGACAACCCTATGGCTACACCTTC
>TRBJ2-7|.|.|TRBV7-9
CASSLGGGVPYEQYF
TGTGCCAGCAGCTTAGGTGGCGGGGTCCCCTACGAGCAGTACTTC
>TRBJ1-6|.|.|TRBV3-1/TRBV3-2
CASSQGSGEAPLHF
TGTGCCAGCAGCCAAGGATCGGGGGAGGCACCCCTCCACTTT
>TRBJ2-7|TRBD1|.|TRBV11-2
CASSLQGQGFYEQYF
TGTGCCAGCAGCTTACAGGGACAGGGTTTTTACGAGCAGTACTTC
>TRBJ1-2|.|.|TRBV5-5
CASSLVGDYGYTF
TGTGCCAGCAGCTTGGTCGGGGACTATGGCTACACCTTC
>TRBJ1-5|.|.|TRBV6-5
CASSRGQTNQPQHF
TGTGCCAGCAGTCGTGGACAGACAAATCAGCCCCAGCATTTT
>TRBJ2-6|TRBD1|.|TRBV5-4
CASSPGQGAGSGANVLTF
TGTGCCAGCAGCCCGGGACAGGGGGCGGGCTCTGGGGCCAACGTCCTGACTTTC
>TRBJ1-2|.|.|TRBV24-1
CATRRGGKDGYTF
TGTGCCACCCGTCGGGGGGGAAAGGATGGCTACACCTTC
>TRBJ1-4|.|.|TRBV6-5
CASKPQINNEKLFF
TGTGCCAGCAAGCCACAGATCAATAATGAAAAACTGTTTTTT
>TRBJ2-7|.|.|TRBV6-2/TRBV6-3
CASSYQAARSIHEQYF
TGTGCCAGCAGTTATCAGGCAGCTCGGTCCATCCACGAGCAGTACTTC
>TRBJ2-5|TRBD2|few|TRBV6-4
CASSDLPPPSGRAPWETQYF
TGTGCCAGCAGTGATCTACCCCCCCCTAGCGGGAGGGCCCCGTGGGAGACCCAGTACTTC